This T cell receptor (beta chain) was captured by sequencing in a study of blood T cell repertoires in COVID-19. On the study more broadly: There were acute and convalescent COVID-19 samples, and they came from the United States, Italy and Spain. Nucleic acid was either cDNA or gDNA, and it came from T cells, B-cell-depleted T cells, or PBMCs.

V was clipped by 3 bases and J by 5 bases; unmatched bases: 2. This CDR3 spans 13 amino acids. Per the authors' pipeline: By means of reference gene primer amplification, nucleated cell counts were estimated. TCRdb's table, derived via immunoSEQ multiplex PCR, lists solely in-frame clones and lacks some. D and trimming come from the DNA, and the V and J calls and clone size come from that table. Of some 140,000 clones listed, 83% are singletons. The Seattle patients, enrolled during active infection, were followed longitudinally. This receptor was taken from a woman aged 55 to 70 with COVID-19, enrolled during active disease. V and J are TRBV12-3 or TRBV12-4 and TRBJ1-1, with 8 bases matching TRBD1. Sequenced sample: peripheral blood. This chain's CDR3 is CASSFYRGTEAFF. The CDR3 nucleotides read TGTGCCAGCAGTTTTTACAGGGGGACTGAAGCTTTCTTT.